These T cell receptor beta chains were read from a single sample in a study of T cells expressing NK-cell markers. From the 5' RACE reads, TCRdb lists one entry per CDR3 protein and no DNA. The sample totals roughly 160,000 distinct CDR3 sequences. Sequenced: blood T cells: a sorted CD56 or NKG2C T cell subset, CD4+ or CD8+ T cells, or bulk PBMC T cells (not recorded which). Every receptor here comes from a man aged 18 to 69 in good health. Each CDR3 is given with its conserved first and last residue.

j_call v_call cdr3_aa
TRBJ2-3 TRBV9 CASSPWTSPDTQYF
TRBJ2-5 TRBV6-1 CASSPVGGWETQYF
TRBJ1-5 TRBV28 CASSLVLPGTALGGSNQPQHF
TRBJ2-1 TRBV28 CASSSPRRHSYNEQFF
TRBJ1-1 TRBV27 CASSYLQGNEAFF
TRBJ2-2 TRBV29-1 CSAKGWGQGATGELFF
TRBJ2-1 TRBV20-1 CSAEIAGVSYNEQFF
TRBJ1-2 TRBV7-9 CASSATGNPYGYTF
TRBJ2-3 TRBV11-2 CASSLVVRGATDTQYF
TRBJ2-1 TRBV9 CASSAQLAGKYGEQFF
TRBJ1-1 TRBV5-5 CASSSPGTGSPEAFF
TRBJ1-6 TRBV5-1 CASSLVWTDSPLHF
TRBJ2-2 TRBV6-2/TRBV6-3 CASSTPGLARLKTGELFF
TRBJ1-1 TRBV7-9 CASSLLGRFTEAFF
TRBJ1-2 TRBV5-4 CASIPLGGGGYTF
TRBJ2-1 TRBV12-3/TRBV12-4 CASSLRLAGSDEQFF
TRBJ2-3 TRBV5-1 CASSSGAPADTQYF
TRBJ2-4 TRBV27 CASSSVLAKNIQYF
TRBJ2-7 TRBV28 CASSFVRNSYEQYF
TRBJ2-7 TRBV7-9 CASSSTSAASYEQYF
TRBJ2-5 TRBV12-3/TRBV12-4 CASSLTRSTGSVETQYF
TRBJ1-1 TRBV6-1 CASSEALFGTVLEAFF
TRBJ2-1 TRBV9 CASSSRGTSGGELYNEQFF
TRBJ1-2 TRBV28 CASSLPERANYGYTF
TRBJ2-3 TRBV28 CASSLPSLNTQYF
TRBJ2-2 TRBV15 CATSVRSTGELFF
TRBJ2-1 TRBV6-5 CASSYGSAELFNEQFF
TRBJ1-2 TRBV24-1 CATSRGGSNYGYTF
TRBJ2-3 TRBV27 CASSPKVSGDTQYF
TRBJ1-6 TRBV7-9 CASMAGQSSYNSPLHF
TRBJ2-3 TRBV5-1 CASSPGPGLAGGFPPYTQYF
TRBJ1-1 TRBV5-5 CASSLGQFTEAFF
TRBJ2-7 TRBV5-6 CASSVTGGVGHEQYF
TRBJ2-7 TRBV2 CASSGGGTYEQYF
TRBJ2-7 TRBV6-5 CASSYSIQNNYEQYF
TRBJ2-1 TRBV7-8 CASSLGPTYNEQFF
TRBJ2-1 TRBV7-9 CASSTTETSGGAYEQFF
TRBJ1-1 TRBV7-9 CASSLAGTADEAFF
TRBJ2-5 TRBV28 CASSPGEGGETQYF
TRBJ2-3 TRBV9 CASSVASRETDTQYF
TRBJ2-7 TRBV7-6 CASSPYRGNYEQYF
TRBJ1-1 TRBV9 CASSVGTTEAFF
TRBJ2-3 TRBV11-2 CASSITPPGTDTQYF
TRBJ2-3 TRBV7-9 CASSGPSRGVSTDTQYF
TRBJ1-3 TRBV10-3 CAISDRGTSSGNTIYF
TRBJ1-5 TRBV7-2 CASSSPGQVDQPQHF
TRBJ2-7 TRBV4-1 CASSQEDGTSAYEQYF
TRBJ2-7 TRBV6-1 CASRTSGGAGSYEQYF
TRBJ1-6 TRBV5-1 CASSGTGTDYNSPLHF
TRBJ2-7 TRBV19 CASSEIRDRPYEQYF
TRBJ2-1 TRBV6-5 CASSSDLGPYNEQFF
TRBJ2-7 TRBV7-3 CASSGKGRAPYEQYF
TRBJ2-7 TRBV29-1 CSARDREDEQYF